Listed below are T cell receptor beta chains from one sample, sequenced in a study of T cells after yellow fever vaccination. In TCRdb, the 5' RACE reads were re-called with MiXCR into one record per CDR3 protein. The profile shows hundreds of thousands of distinct CDR3 sequences, about 6.2% of them singletons. The sample here was PBMCs, taken 5 days after the yellow fever booster vaccination. All receptors come from a man between 25 and 39 years old who received the YFV17D yellow fever vaccine. CDR3s include the opening cysteine and the closing phenylalanine or tryptophan. Each record gives: V gene, J gene, D gene, clone size, CDR3 length, CDR3 protein, CDR3 DNA. D genes are given only for firm matches. Part of the rows lack a size; the others show once, few, many or a class for expanded clones.

V gene: TRBV7-2; J gene: TRBJ2-1; D gene: -; clone size: -; CDR3 length: 17; CDR3 protein: CASTRGRGASSYNEQFF; CDR3 DNA: TGTGCCAGCACCAGGGGGCGGGGGGCCAGCTCCTACAATGAGCAGTTCTTC
V gene: TRBV25-1; J gene: TRBJ2-5; D gene: -; clone size: few; CDR3 length: 10; CDR3 protein: CASISETQYF; CDR3 DNA: TGTGCCAGCATTTCAGAGACCCAGTACTTC
V gene: TRBV7-9; J gene: TRBJ1-1; D gene: -; clone size: few; CDR3 length: 13; CDR3 protein: CASSPAPNTEAFF; CDR3 DNA: TGTGCCAGCAGTCCAGCACCGAACACTGAAGCTTTCTTT
V gene: TRBV20-1; J gene: TRBJ2-3; D gene: -; clone size: -; CDR3 length: 13; CDR3 protein: CSARDPSGYTQYF; CDR3 DNA: TGCAGTGCTAGAGACCCGAGCGGGTATACGCAGTATTTT
V gene: TRBV20-1; J gene: TRBJ1-5; D gene: -; clone size: -; CDR3 length: 15; CDR3 protein: CSARDGKRINQPQHF; CDR3 DNA: TGCAGTGCTAGAGATGGGAAGCGCATAAATCAGCCCCAGCATTTT
V gene: TRBV20-1; J gene: TRBJ1-5; D gene: -; clone size: few; CDR3 length: 13; CDR3 protein: CSGKAGPNQPQHF; CDR3 DNA: TGCAGTGGGAAGGCAGGCCCTAATCAGCCCCAGCATTTT
V gene: TRBV20-1; J gene: TRBJ2-7; D gene: TRBD2; clone size: many; CDR3 length: 14; CDR3 protein: CSASVAGAGFEQYF; CDR3 DNA: TGCAGTGCTAGTGTAGCGGGAGCGGGCTTCGAGCAGTACTTC
V gene: TRBV7-2; J gene: TRBJ1-3; D gene: -; clone size: few; CDR3 length: 15; CDR3 protein: CASSLGPTSGNTIYF; CDR3 DNA: TGTGCCAGCAGCCTGGGACCGACCTCTGGAAACACCATATATTTT
V gene: TRBV20-1; J gene: TRBJ2-1; D gene: TRBD2; clone size: -; CDR3 length: 15; CDR3 protein: CSARDRGTRLNEQFF; CDR3 DNA: TGCAGTGCTAGAGATCGAGGGACTAGACTAAATGAGCAGTTCTTC
V gene: TRBV6-2/TRBV6-3; J gene: TRBJ2-5; D gene: -; clone size: few; CDR3 length: 16; CDR3 protein: CASSTFSSSWQETQYF; CDR3 DNA: TGTGCCAGCAGCACGTTCTCGTCGTCGTGGCAAGAGACCCAGTACTTC
V gene: TRBV29-1; J gene: TRBJ2-7; D gene: TRBD2; clone size: few; CDR3 length: 16; CDR3 protein: CSVEDALAGGPGEQYF; CDR3 DNA: TGCAGCGTTGAAGATGCGCTAGCGGGAGGGCCAGGAGAGCAGTACTTC
V gene: TRBV5-1; J gene: TRBJ1-1; D gene: -; clone size: many; CDR3 length: 15; CDR3 protein: CASSLGEGWRTEAFF; CDR3 DNA: TGCGCCAGCAGCTTAGGAGAGGGGTGGCGCACTGAAGCTTTCTTT
V gene: TRBV27; J gene: TRBJ2-1; D gene: TRBD2; clone size: few; CDR3 length: 15; CDR3 protein: CASYRLAGENNEQFF; CDR3 DNA: TGTGCCAGCTACCGACTAGCGGGAGAAAACAATGAGCAGTTCTTC
V gene: TRBV28; J gene: TRBJ2-5; D gene: TRBD2; clone size: many; CDR3 length: 14; CDR3 protein: CASSSLAGGQTQYF; CDR3 DNA: TGTGCCAGCAGTTCCCTAGCGGGAGGTCAGACCCAGTACTTC
V gene: TRBV20-1; J gene: TRBJ2-1; D gene: TRBD1; clone size: few; CDR3 length: 13; CDR3 protein: CSARVTGDVEQFF; CDR3 DNA: TGCAGTGCTAGAGTAACAGGGGACGTTGAGCAGTTCTTC
V gene: TRBV10-3; J gene: TRBJ2-3; D gene: TRBD2; clone size: many; CDR3 length: 15; CDR3 protein: CAISSLAGGRDTQYF; CDR3 DNA: TGTGCCATCAGCTCACTAGCGGGAGGGAGAGATACGCAGTATTTT
V gene: TRBV7-9; J gene: TRBJ2-4; D gene: -; clone size: many; CDR3 length: 15; CDR3 protein: CASSFGTGSKNIQYF; CDR3 DNA: TGTGCCAGCAGCTTTGGAACAGGGAGTAAAAACATTCAGTACTTC
V gene: TRBV7-9; J gene: TRBJ2-5; D gene: -; clone size: few; CDR3 length: 14; CDR3 protein: CASSRGRSQETQYF; CDR3 DNA: TGTGCCAGCAGCCGCGGACGGTCACAAGAGACCCAGTACTTC
V gene: TRBV16; J gene: TRBJ2-7; D gene: -; clone size: few; CDR3 length: 14; CDR3 protein: CASTRTSYSYEQYF; CDR3 DNA: TGTGCCAGCACCCGTACTAGTTACTCCTACGAGCAGTACTTC
V gene: TRBV6-2/TRBV6-3; J gene: TRBJ1-5; D gene: -; clone size: many; CDR3 length: 14; CDR3 protein: CASSWGKGPLPQHF; CDR3 DNA: TGTGCCAGCAGTTGGGGAAAGGGACCCTTGCCCCAGCATTTT
V gene: TRBV6-5; J gene: TRBJ2-3; D gene: TRBD2; clone size: -; CDR3 length: 16; CDR3 protein: CASRVVEREGVDTQYF; CDR3 DNA: TGTGCCAGCAGAGTAGTCGAGCGGGAGGGTGTTGATACGCAGTATTTT
V gene: TRBV12-3/TRBV12-4; J gene: TRBJ2-3; D gene: -; clone size: -; CDR3 length: 13; CDR3 protein: CASSSGTTDTQYF; CDR3 DNA: TGTGCCAGCAGTTCCGGGACAACAGATACGCAGTATTTT
V gene: TRBV29-1; J gene: TRBJ2-2; D gene: -; clone size: few; CDR3 length: 10; CDR3 protein: CSVIAGELFF; CDR3 DNA: TGCAGCGTGATCGCCGGGGAGCTGTTTTTT
V gene: TRBV7-9; J gene: TRBJ1-1; D gene: -; clone size: few; CDR3 length: 13; CDR3 protein: CASSLQSITEAFF; CDR3 DNA: TGTGCCAGCAGCTTACAGAGTATCACTGAAGCTTTCTTT
V gene: TRBV5-1; J gene: TRBJ2-7; D gene: -; clone size: many; CDR3 length: 14; CDR3 protein: CASSLTQGTDEQYF; CDR3 DNA: TGCGCCAGCAGCTTAACACAGGGAACCGACGAGCAGTACTTC
V gene: TRBV29-1; J gene: TRBJ2-7; D gene: TRBD2; clone size: few; CDR3 length: 15; CDR3 protein: CSVTGGLAAEVEQYF; CDR3 DNA: TGCAGCGTGACTGGAGGACTAGCAGCGGAAGTCGAGCAGTACTTC
V gene: TRBV5-5; J gene: TRBJ2-3; D gene: -; clone size: few; CDR3 length: 15; CDR3 protein: CASSSGFPGPDTQYF; CDR3 DNA: TGTGCCAGCAGCAGCGGGTTCCCTGGGCCAGATACGCAGTATTTT
V gene: TRBV3-1; J gene: TRBJ2-2; D gene: TRBD2; clone size: -; CDR3 length: 13; CDR3 protein: CASSPAGTGELFF; CDR3 DNA: TGTGCCAGCAGCCCAGCGGGGACCGGGGAGCTGTTTTTT
V gene: TRBV7-6; J gene: TRBJ2-1; D gene: TRBD2; clone size: many; CDR3 length: 15; CDR3 protein: CASSRGGSSYNEQFF; CDR3 DNA: TGTGCCAGCAGCCGCGGGGGGAGCTCCTACAATGAGCAGTTCTTC
V gene: TRBV18; J gene: TRBJ1-2; D gene: -; clone size: -; CDR3 length: 14; CDR3 protein: CVSSPPGPGPGYTF; CDR3 DNA: TGTGTCAGCTCACCACCGGGTCCGGGGCCAGGCTACACCTTC
V gene: TRBV30; J gene: TRBJ2-1; D gene: -; clone size: -; CDR3 length: 13; CDR3 protein: CAWNEGVWYEQFF; CDR3 DNA: TGTGCCTGGAACGAGGGAGTCTGGTATGAGCAGTTCTTC
V gene: TRBV7-8; J gene: TRBJ1-1; D gene: TRBD1; clone size: many; CDR3 length: 15; CDR3 protein: CASSLRDRVNTEAFF; CDR3 DNA: TGTGCCAGCAGCTTAAGGGACAGGGTGAACACTGAAGCTTTCTTT
V gene: TRBV12-3/TRBV12-4; J gene: TRBJ1-3; D gene: -; clone size: many; CDR3 length: 17; CDR3 protein: CASSLVFLRDSGNTIYF; CDR3 DNA: TGTGCCAGCAGTTTAGTTTTCCTCCGGGACTCTGGAAACACCATATATTTT
V gene: TRBV12-3/TRBV12-4; J gene: TRBJ2-7; D gene: -; clone size: few; CDR3 length: 15; CDR3 protein: CASSSSGPVTYEQYF; CDR3 DNA: TGTGCCAGCAGTTCCTCGGGTCCTGTCACCTACGAGCAGTACTTC
V gene: TRBV6-5; J gene: TRBJ2-7; D gene: -; clone size: many; CDR3 length: 13; CDR3 protein: CASSYSSSYEQYF; CDR3 DNA: TGTGCCAGCAGTTATTCTTCCTCCTACGAGCAGTACTTC
V gene: TRBV5-5; J gene: TRBJ1-5; D gene: TRBD1; clone size: few; CDR3 length: 15; CDR3 protein: CASSPRQGINQPQHF; CDR3 DNA: TGTGCCAGCAGTCCTCGACAGGGGATTAATCAGCCCCAGCATTTT
V gene: TRBV15; J gene: TRBJ2-5; D gene: TRBD2; clone size: few; CDR3 length: 12; CDR3 protein: CATSLGGETQYF; CDR3 DNA: TGTGCCACCAGCCTGGGGGGGGAGACCCAGTACTTC
V gene: TRBV20-1; J gene: TRBJ1-2; D gene: -; clone size: few; CDR3 length: 15; CDR3 protein: CSARSSLSNTYGYTF; CDR3 DNA: TGCAGTGCTAGATCCAGCCTATCGAACACCTATGGCTACACCTTC
V gene: TRBV20-1; J gene: TRBJ2-7; D gene: -; clone size: many; CDR3 length: 15; CDR3 protein: CSARSGVLVGHEQYF; CDR3 DNA: TGCAGTGCTAGGTCAGGGGTCCTCGTTGGGCACGAGCAGTACTTC
V gene: TRBV19; J gene: TRBJ2-2; D gene: -; clone size: few; CDR3 length: 14; CDR3 protein: CASKTDANTGELFF; CDR3 DNA: TGTGCCTCGAAGACAGACGCGAACACCGGGGAGCTGTTTTTT
V gene: TRBV28; J gene: TRBJ1-1; D gene: -; clone size: many; CDR3 length: 11; CDR3 protein: CASSSRESAFF; CDR3 DNA: TGTGCCAGCAGTTCGCGGGAGAGCGCTTTCTTT
V gene: TRBV6-5; J gene: TRBJ2-3; D gene: -; clone size: many; CDR3 length: 17; CDR3 protein: CASSSQRIALSTDTQYF; CDR3 DNA: TGTGCCAGCAGTTCACAGAGAATTGCCCTAAGCACAGATACGCAGTATTTT
V gene: TRBV7-2; J gene: TRBJ2-4; D gene: -; clone size: -; CDR3 length: 13; CDR3 protein: CASSLLYGVGQNF; CDR3 DNA: TGTGCCAGCAGCTTATTATACGGGGTGGGGCAGAACTTC
V gene: TRBV12-3/TRBV12-4; J gene: TRBJ2-3; D gene: -; clone size: many; CDR3 length: 13; CDR3 protein: CASSTLLGDTQYF; CDR3 DNA: TGTGCCAGCAGTACTCTTTTGGGAGATACGCAGTATTTT
V gene: TRBV27; J gene: TRBJ1-5; D gene: -; clone size: -; CDR3 length: 13; CDR3 protein: CASSGQGDQPQHF; CDR3 DNA: TGTGCCAGCAGTGGCCAGGGCGATCAGCCCCAGCATTTT
V gene: TRBV16; J gene: TRBJ2-4; D gene: -; clone size: -; CDR3 length: 14; CDR3 protein: CASSRRQDQNIQYF; CDR3 DNA: TGTGCCAGCAGCCGAAGACAGGATCAAAACATTCAGTACTTC
V gene: TRBV7-9; J gene: TRBJ1-4; D gene: -; clone size: many; CDR3 length: 14; CDR3 protein: CASTSPGSHEKLFF; CDR3 DNA: TGTGCCAGCACCTCTCCGGGGTCTCATGAAAAACTGTTTTTT
V gene: TRBV20-1; J gene: TRBJ2-1; D gene: TRBD2; clone size: many; CDR3 length: 14; CDR3 protein: CSARPSGGGNEQFF; CDR3 DNA: TGCAGTGCTAGGCCCTCTGGGGGGGGGAATGAGCAGTTCTTC
V gene: TRBV18; J gene: TRBJ2-3; D gene: -; clone size: many; CDR3 length: 14; CDR3 protein: CASSLRGGLDTQYF; CDR3 DNA: TGTGCCAGCTCACTCCGTGGGGGCCTAGATACGCAGTATTTT